Listed here are 10 T cell receptor beta chains from one sample, sequenced in a study. One entry per CDR3 protein results from TCRdb running MiXCR on the RT-PCR reads. The top ten clones hold 3.6% of a sample with around 700,000 distinct CDR3 sequences, 13% to 15% of them seen once. The sequenced material came from memory CD4+ T cells from blood. These TCRs come from a female donor in good health, serving as a healthy control.

V gene TRBV6-2 or TRBV6-3 combines with J gene TRBJ1-1; D gene ambiguous. This CDR3 is built from 13 residues. V was cut by 6 bases and J by 4 bases, with 12 bases left in between. CDR1 and CDR2 (germline): MNHEY, SVGEGT. Here the CDR3 DNA reads TGTGCCAGCAGCCGCGCGCGGGTCACTGAAGCTTTCTTT. As protein: CASSRARVTEAFF.

CDR3 region: CASSFTGNNEQFF. The CDR3 region has the DNA TGTGCCAGCAGCTTTACCGGGAATAATGAGCAGTTCTTC. V and J are TRBV7-2 and TRBJ2-1; TRBD2 might be the D (5 bases). This CDR3 spans 13 amino acids. The V end was cut by 3 bases, the J end by 7 bases, with 10 bases between. Germline CDR1 is SGHTA and CDR2 is FQGNSA.

In its sample, this clonotype was seen many times. The rearrangement uses TRBV10-3 and TRBJ1-2; D not resolved. The CDR3 spans 14 residues. Germline V CDR1 and CDR2: ENHRY, SYGVKD. V lost 0 bases to trimming and J lost 8 bases, with 13 bases between them. In DNA, the CDR3 is TGTGCCATCAGTGAGTCCCTAACAGCGGACGGCTACACCTTC. Translating it yields CAISESLTADGYTF.

The chain has TRBV7-3 and TRBJ2-3; D remains ambiguous. V lost 2 bases and J 2 bases, leaving 5 bases between the germline ends. CDR3 length: 13 amino acids. The germline V gene has CDR1 SGHTA and CDR2 FQGTGA. CDR3 loop: CASSLSITDTQYF. The CDR3 region has the DNA TGTGCCAGCAGCTTATCAATCACAGATACGCAGTATTTT.

This clonotype turned up a few times. This rearrangement joins TRBV20-1 to TRBJ2-5; TRBD2 aligns across 11 bases. The junction had 3 bases not matched to a gene; V was cut back by 7 bases and J by 2 bases. Germline V gene sequence: CDR1 DFQATT, CDR2 SNEGSKA (reference sequence). This CDR3 is built from 13 residues. The CDR3 DNA sequence: TGCAGTGTGGGGACTAGCGGTCAAGAGACCCAGTACTTC. Protein sequence: CSVGTSGQETQYF.

This clonotype was observed a few times. V and J are TRBV5-1 and TRBJ1-2; D might be TRBD1 (6 bases). Trimming took off 0 bases at V and 6 bases at J, with 12 bases between the two ends. The germline V gene encodes CDR1 SGHRS and CDR2 YFSETQ. The CDR3 extends over 14 amino acids. CDR3 sequence reads: CASSLVQGPHGYTF. As DNA, the CDR3 is TGCGCCAGCAGCTTGGTACAGGGTCCACATGGCTACACCTTC.

At least ten counts were recorded for this clonotype. Here the CDR3 DNA reads TGCGCCAGCAGCTTGTCAGGGGGCGGCCACGAGCAGTACTTC. Protein sequence: CASSLSGGGHEQYF. V is TRBV5-1 and J is TRBJ2-7; 8 nucleotides align to TRBD1. V trimming: 1 base; J trimming: 5 bases; junction bases outside the gene matches: 5. Germline V gene data show CDR1 as SGHRS and CDR2 as YFSETQ. The CDR3 runs to 14 residues. Combining the CDR3 with reference TRBV5-1 and TRBJ2-7 gives the whole variable domain KAGVTQTPRYLIKTRGQQVTLSCSPISGHRSVSWYQQTPGQGLQFLFEYFSETQRNKGNFPGRFSGRQFSNSRSEMNVSTLELGDSALYLCASSLSGGGHEQYFGPGTRLTVT.

The table lists this clonotype with many counts. The chain joins TRBV5-6 to TRBJ2-1, with TRBD2 identical over 11 bases. Germline V lookup: CDR1 SGHDT, CDR2 YYEEEE. The ends lost 3 bases at V and 1 base at J; junction bases unmatched: 0. This CDR3 has 15 residues. This CDR3 is CASSSSGGSYNEQFF. CDR3 in DNA: TGTGCCAGCAGCTCTAGCGGGGGGTCCTACAATGAGCAGTTCTTC.

This clonotype was seen ten or more times. The chain carries TRBV20-1 and TRBJ2-7; D not resolved. V shed 3 bases and J shed 7 bases, with 13 bases lying between them. The CDR3 extends over 12 amino acids. Germline lookup yields CDR1 DFQATT and CDR2 SNEGSKA (reference sequence). The CDR3 nucleotides read TGCAGTGCTAGTGTGGGCGAACGGGAGCAGTACTTC. Protein sequence: CSASVGEREQYF.

The CDR3 loop reads CASTNFYGYTF. CDR3 in DNA: TGTGCCAGCACTAATTTCTATGGCTACACCTTC. The V and J genes are TRBV28 and TRBJ1-2; no clear D gene. The CDR3 is made up of 11 amino acids. Trimming removed 7 bases from V and 4 bases from J, with 7 bases in between. Per germline, CDR1 MDHEN and CDR2 SYDVKM.